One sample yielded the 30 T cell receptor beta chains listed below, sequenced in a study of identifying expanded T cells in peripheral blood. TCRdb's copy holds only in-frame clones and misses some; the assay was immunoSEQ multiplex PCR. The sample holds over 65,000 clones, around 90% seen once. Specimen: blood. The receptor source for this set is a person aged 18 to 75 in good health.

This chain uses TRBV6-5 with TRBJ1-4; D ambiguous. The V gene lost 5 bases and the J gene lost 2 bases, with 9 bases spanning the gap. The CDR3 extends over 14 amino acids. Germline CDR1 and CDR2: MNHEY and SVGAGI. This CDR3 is CASSEGMTNEKLFF. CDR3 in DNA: TGTGCCAGCAGTGAAGGGATGACTAATGAAAAACTGTTTTTT.

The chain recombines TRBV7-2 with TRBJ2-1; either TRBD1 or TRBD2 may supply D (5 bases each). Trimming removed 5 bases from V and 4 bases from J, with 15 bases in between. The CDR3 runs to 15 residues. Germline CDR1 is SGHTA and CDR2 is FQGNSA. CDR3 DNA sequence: TGTGCCAGCAGCCAACAGGACACTAGATACAATGAGCAGTTCTTC. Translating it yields CASSQQDTRYNEQFF.

CDR3 sequence: CASSLSGFSYEQYF. For the CDR3, the DNA is TGCGCCAGCAGCCTTAGCGGGTTCTCCTACGAGCAGTACTTC. The chain has TRBV5-1 and TRBJ2-7; 7 nucleotides align to TRBD2. Losses at the gene ends were 4 bases for V and 0 bases for J; bases not matched to a gene: 4. Germline assignment: CDR1 SGHRS and CDR2 YFSETQ. This CDR3 has 14 amino acids.

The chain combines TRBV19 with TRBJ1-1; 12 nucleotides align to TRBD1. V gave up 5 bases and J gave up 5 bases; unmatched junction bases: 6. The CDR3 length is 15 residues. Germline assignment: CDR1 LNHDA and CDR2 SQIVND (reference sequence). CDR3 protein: CASSPWDRGRTEAFF. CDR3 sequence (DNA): TGTGCCAGTAGTCCATGGGACAGGGGGCGGACTGAAGCTTTCTTT.

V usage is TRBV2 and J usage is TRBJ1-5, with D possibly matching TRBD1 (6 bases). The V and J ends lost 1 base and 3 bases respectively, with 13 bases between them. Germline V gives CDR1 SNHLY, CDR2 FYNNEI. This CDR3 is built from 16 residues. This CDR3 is CASSEVGGPTNQPQHF. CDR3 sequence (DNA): TGTGCCAGCAGTGAAGTTGGGGGGCCAACCAATCAGCCCCAGCATTTT. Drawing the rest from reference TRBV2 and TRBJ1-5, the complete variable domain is EPEVTQTPSHQVTQMGQEVILRCVPISNHLYFYWYRQILGQKVEFLVSFYNNEISEKSEIFDDQFSVERPDGSNFTLKIRSTKLEDSAMYFCASSEVGGPTNQPQHFGDGTRLSIL.

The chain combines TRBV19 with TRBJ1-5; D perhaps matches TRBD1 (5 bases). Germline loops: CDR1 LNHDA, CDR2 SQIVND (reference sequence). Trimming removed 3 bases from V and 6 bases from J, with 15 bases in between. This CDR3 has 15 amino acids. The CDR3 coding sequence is TGTGCCAGTAGTATTGCAGGGTTCGGCGTTCAGCCCCAGCATTTT. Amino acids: CASSIAGFGVQPQHF.

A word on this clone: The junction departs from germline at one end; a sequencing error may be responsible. The CDR3 DNA reads as TGCGCCAGCGGCCAAGAGACTAGCTACGAGCAGTACTTC. This gives the protein CASGQETSYEQYF. The chain couples TRBV4-3 to TRBJ2-7, with TRBD2 as a possible D gene (6 bases). Germline CDR1 and CDR2: LGHNA and YSLEER. This CDR3 spans 13 amino acids.

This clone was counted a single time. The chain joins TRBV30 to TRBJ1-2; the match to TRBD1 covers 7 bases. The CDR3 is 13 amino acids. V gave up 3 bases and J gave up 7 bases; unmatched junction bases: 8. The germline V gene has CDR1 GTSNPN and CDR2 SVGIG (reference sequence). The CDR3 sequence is CAWSVRGTVGYTF. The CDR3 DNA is TGTGCCTGGAGCGTCAGGGGGACGGTTGGCTACACCTTC.

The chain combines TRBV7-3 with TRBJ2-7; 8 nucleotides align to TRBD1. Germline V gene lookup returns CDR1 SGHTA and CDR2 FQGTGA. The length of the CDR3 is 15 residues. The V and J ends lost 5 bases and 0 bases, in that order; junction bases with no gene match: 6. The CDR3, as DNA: TGTGCCAGCAGCCCTTCCGGACAGGGCTCCTACGAGCAGTACTTC. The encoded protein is CASSPSGQGSYEQYF.

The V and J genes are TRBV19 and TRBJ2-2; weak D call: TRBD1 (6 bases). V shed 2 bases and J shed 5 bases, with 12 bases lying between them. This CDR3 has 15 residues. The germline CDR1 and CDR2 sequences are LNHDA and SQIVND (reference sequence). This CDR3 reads CASSIQQGRTGELFF. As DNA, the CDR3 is TGTGCCAGTAGTATACAACAGGGTCGGACCGGGGAGCTGTTTTTT.

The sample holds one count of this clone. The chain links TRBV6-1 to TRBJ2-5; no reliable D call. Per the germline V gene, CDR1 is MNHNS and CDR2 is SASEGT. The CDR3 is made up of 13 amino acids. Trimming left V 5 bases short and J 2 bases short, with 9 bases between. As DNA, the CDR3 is TGTGCCAGCAGTAGAACAGTACAAGAGACCCAGTACTTC. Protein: CASSRTVQETQYF.

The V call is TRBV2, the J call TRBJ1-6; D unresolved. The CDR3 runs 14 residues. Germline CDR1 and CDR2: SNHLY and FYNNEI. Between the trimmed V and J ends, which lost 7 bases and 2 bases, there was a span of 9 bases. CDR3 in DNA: TGTGCCAGCATCGAGTACGCCTATAATTCACCCCTCCACTTT. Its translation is CASIEYAYNSPLHF. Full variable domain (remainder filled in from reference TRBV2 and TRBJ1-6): EPEVTQTPSHQVTQMGQEVILRCVPISNHLYFYWYRQILGQKVEFLVSFYNNEISEKSEIFDDQFSVERPDGSNFTLKIRSTKLEDSAMYFCASIEYAYNSPLHFGNGTRLTVT.

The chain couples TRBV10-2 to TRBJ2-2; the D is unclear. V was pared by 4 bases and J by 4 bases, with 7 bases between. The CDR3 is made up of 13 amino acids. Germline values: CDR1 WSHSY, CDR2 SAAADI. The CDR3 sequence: CASSVFATGELFF. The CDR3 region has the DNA TGCGCCAGCAGTGTGTTTGCCACCGGGGAGCTGTTTTTT.

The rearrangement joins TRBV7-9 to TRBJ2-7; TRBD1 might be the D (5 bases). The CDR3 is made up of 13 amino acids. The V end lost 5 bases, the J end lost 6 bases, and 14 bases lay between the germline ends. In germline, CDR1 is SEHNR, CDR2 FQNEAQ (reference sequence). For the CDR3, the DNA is TGTGCCAGCAGCCCGACGCGGACACCCGAGCAGTACTTC. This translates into CASSPTRTPEQYF. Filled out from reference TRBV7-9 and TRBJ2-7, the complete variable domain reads DTGVSQNPRHKITKRGQNVTFRCDPISEHNRLYWYRQTLGQGPEFLTYFQNEAQLEKSRLLSDRFSAERPKGSFSTLEIQRTEQGDSAMYLCASSPTRTPEQYFGPGTRLTVT.

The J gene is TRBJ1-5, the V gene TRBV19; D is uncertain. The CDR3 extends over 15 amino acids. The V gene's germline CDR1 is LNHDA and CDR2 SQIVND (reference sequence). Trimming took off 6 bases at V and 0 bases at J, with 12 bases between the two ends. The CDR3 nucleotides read TGTGCCAGTAGCCCCCGAGGATATAGCAATCAGCCCCAGCATTTT. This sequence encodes CASSPRGYSNQPQHF.

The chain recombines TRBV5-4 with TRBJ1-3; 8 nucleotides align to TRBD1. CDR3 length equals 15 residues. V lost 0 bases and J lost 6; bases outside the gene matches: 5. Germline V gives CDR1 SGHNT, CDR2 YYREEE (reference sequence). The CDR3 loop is CASSLAGTGKNTIYF. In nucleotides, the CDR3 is TGTGCCAGCAGCTTGGCCGGGACAGGCAAAAACACCATATATTTT.

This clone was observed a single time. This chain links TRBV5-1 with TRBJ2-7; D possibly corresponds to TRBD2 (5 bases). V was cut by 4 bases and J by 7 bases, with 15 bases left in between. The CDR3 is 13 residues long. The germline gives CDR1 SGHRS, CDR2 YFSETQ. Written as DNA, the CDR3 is TGCGCCAGCAGCGGGAGTGGCCCGGGGGAGCAGTACTTC. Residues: CASSGSGPGEQYF.

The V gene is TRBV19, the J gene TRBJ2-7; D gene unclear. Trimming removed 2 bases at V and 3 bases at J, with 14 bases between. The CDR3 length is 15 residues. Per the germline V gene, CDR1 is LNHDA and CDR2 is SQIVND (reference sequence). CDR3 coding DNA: TGTGCCAGTAGTATATCTCACTCCTCGGACTACGAGCAGTACTTC. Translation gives CASSISHSSDYEQYF.

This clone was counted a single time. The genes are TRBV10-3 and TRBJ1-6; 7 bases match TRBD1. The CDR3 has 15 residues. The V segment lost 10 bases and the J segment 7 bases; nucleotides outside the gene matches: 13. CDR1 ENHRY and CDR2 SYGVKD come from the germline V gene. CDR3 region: CASQGVPITNSPLHF. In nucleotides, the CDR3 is TGTGCCAGCCAGGGGGTACCCATAACAAATTCACCCCTCCACTTT.

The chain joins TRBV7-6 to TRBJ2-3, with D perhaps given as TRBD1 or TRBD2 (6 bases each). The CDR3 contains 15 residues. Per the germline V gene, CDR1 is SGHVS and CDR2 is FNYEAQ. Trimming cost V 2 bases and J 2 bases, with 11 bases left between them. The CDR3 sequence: CASSLLGGFTDTQYF. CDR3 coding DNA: TGTGCCAGCAGCTTATTAGGGGGGTTCACAGATACGCAGTATTTT.

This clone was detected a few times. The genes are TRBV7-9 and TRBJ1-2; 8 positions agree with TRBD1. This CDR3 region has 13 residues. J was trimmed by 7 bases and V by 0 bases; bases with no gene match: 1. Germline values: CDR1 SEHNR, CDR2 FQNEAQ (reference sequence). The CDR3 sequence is CASSLATGVGYTF. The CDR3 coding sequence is TGTGCCAGCAGCTTAGCGACAGGGGTTGGCTACACCTTC.

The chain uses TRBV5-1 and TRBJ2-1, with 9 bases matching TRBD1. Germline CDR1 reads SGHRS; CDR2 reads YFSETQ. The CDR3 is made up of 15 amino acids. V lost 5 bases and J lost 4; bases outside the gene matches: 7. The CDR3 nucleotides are TGCGCCAGCAGTATAACCGGGACAGGGTACAATGAGCAGTTCTTC. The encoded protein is CASSITGTGYNEQFF.

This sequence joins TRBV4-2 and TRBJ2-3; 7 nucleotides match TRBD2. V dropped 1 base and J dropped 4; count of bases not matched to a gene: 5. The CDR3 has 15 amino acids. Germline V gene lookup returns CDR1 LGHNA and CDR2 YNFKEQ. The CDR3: CASSQGSSGPDTQYF. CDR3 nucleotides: TGTGCCAGCAGCCAAGGGTCTAGCGGTCCAGATACGCAGTATTTT.

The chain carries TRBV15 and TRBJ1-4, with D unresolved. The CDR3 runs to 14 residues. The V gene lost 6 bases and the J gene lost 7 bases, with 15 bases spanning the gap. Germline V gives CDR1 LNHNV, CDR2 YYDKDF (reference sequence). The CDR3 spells CATSAWGDTEKLFF. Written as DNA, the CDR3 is TGTGCCACCAGTGCTTGGGGAGATACTGAAAAACTGTTTTTT.

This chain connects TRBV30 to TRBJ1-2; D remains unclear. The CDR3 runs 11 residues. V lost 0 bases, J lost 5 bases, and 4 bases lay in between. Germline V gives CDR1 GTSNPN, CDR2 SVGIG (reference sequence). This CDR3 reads CAWSVPYGYTF. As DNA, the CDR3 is TGTGCCTGGAGTGTCCCATATGGCTACACCTTC.

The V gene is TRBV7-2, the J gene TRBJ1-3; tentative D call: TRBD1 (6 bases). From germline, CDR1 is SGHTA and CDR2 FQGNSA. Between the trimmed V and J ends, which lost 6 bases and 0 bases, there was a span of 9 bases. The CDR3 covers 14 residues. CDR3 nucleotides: TGTGCCAGCAGACCGGACAGCTCTGGAAACACCATATATTTT. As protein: CASRPDSSGNTIYF.

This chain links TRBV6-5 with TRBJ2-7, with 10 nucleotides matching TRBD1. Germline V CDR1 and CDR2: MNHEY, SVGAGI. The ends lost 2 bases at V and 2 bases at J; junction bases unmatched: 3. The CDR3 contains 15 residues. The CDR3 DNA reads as TGTGCCAGCAGTTACGAGGGGACAGGGGCCTACGAGCAGTACTTC. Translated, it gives CASSYEGTGAYEQYF.

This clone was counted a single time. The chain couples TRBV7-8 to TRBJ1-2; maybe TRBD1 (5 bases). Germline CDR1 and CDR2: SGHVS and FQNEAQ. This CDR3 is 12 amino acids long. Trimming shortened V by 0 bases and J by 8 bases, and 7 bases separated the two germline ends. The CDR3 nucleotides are TGTGCCAGCAGCTTAGCGCGGGACGGCTACACCTTC. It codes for CASSLARDGYTF.

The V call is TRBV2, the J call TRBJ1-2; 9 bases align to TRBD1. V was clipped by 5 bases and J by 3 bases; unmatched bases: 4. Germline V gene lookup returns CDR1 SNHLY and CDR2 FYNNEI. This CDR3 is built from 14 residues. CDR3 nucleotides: TGTGCCAGCAGTTCGGGACAGGGCTACTATGGCTACACCTTC. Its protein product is CASSSGQGYYGYTF. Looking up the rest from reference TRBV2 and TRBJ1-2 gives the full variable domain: EPEVTQTPSHQVTQMGQEVILRCVPISNHLYFYWYRQILGQKVEFLVSFYNNEISEKSEIFDDQFSVERPDGSNFTLKIRSTKLEDSAMYFCASSSGQGYYGYTFGSGTRLTVV.

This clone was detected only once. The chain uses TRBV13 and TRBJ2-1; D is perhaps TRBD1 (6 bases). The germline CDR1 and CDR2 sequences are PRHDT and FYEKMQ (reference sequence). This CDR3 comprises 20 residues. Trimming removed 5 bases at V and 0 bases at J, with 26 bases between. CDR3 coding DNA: TGTGCCAGCAGCGTCAGACCGGGACAAACGAAGTCAAGCTCCTACAATGAGCAGTTCTTC. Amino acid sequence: CASSVRPGQTKSSSYNEQFF.